Each of the 32 T cell receptor beta chains below was sequenced from the same sample in a study of blood T cell repertoires in COVID-19. Some clones are missing from TCRdb's copy, which holds only in-frame ones; the method was immunoSEQ multiplex PCR. The repertoire includes over 200,000 clones, 84% of them detected once, and under 10% sits in the top ten. The sequenced sample was peripheral blood. The origin of the receptors is an elderly woman with COVID-19, enrolled during active disease.

The V call is TRBV3-1 (or the pseudogene TRBV3-2), the J call TRBJ1-4; D possibly corresponds to TRBD1 (5 bases). In germline, CDR1 is LGHDT, CDR2 YNNKEL (reference sequence). The CDR3 covers 15 residues. Trimming took 4 bases from V and 6 from J, leaving 15 bases between them. The CDR3 sequence is CASSPGLRGYEKLFF. CDR3 nucleotides: TGTGCCAGCAGCCCGGGGTTGCGGGGCTATGAAAAACTGTTTTTT.

The chain has TRBV4-1 and TRBJ2-1; 9 positions agree with TRBD2. The CDR3 length is 17 residues. Trimming took 0 bases from V and 3 from J; bases not matched to a gene: 6. CDR1 is MGHRA and CDR2 is YSYEKL in the germline V gene. In DNA form, the CDR3 reads TGCGCCAGCAGCCAAGATCCTAGCGGGACCGACTACAATGAGCAGTTCTTC. Its translation: CASSQDPSGTDYNEQFF.

The V gene is TRBV6-1, the J gene TRBJ1-3, with D hard to call. Trimming removed 2 bases from V and 0 bases from J, with 5 bases in between. Germline V lookup: CDR1 MNHNS, CDR2 SASEGT. The CDR3 loop spans 14 amino acids. DNA for the CDR3: TGTGCCAGCAGTGAAATTCACTCTGGAAACACCATATATTTT. This codes for CASSEIHSGNTIYF.

The V gene is TRBV2, the J gene TRBJ2-5; D may be TRBD2 (6 bases). CDR1 is SNHLY and CDR2 is FYNNEI in the germline V gene. The CDR3 has 11 residues. V dropped 3 bases and J dropped 10 bases, with 9 bases sitting between them. CDR3 sequence reads: CASSEWEDQYF. CDR3 in DNA: TGTGCCAGCAGTGAGTGGGAGGACCAGTACTTC.

V is TRBV6-5 and J is TRBJ2-5; D is possibly TRBD2 (6 bases). The CDR3 has 13 residues. Germline assignment: CDR1 MNHEY and CDR2 SVGAGI. The germline V and J ends were trimmed by 8 bases and 9 bases, with 19 bases remaining between them. The CDR3 loop reads CASREPVVGSQYF. CDR3 DNA: TGTGCCAGCCGGGAGCCGGTTGTGGGTTCCCAGTACTTC.

The J gene is TRBJ2-1, the V gene TRBV5-5; 8 nucleotides align to TRBD2. J was trimmed by 3 bases and V by 4 bases; bases with no gene match: 6. The CDR3 runs 15 residues. Germline assignment: CDR1 SGHKS and CDR2 YYEKEE (reference sequence). The CDR3 loop reads CASSPGSGGYNEQFF. The CDR3, as DNA: TGTGCCAGCAGCCCCGGGAGCGGGGGCTACAATGAGCAGTTCTTC.

The CDR3 DNA sequence: TGCGCCAGCAATCAGGGTTACACAGATACGCAGTATTTT. Protein: CASNQGYTDTQYF. The rearrangement joins TRBV5-1 to TRBJ2-3, with D possibly TRBD1 on 5 matching bases. The V gene lost 6 bases and the J gene lost 2 bases, with 10 bases spanning the gap. The germline V gene encodes CDR1 SGHRS and CDR2 YFSETQ. This CDR3 is built from 13 residues.

The genes are TRBV9 and TRBJ2-7; TRBD2 matches 8 bases. With V trimmed by 1 base and J by 4 bases, 10 bases remained unmatched. Germline CDR1 is SGDLS and CDR2 is YYNGEE. CDR3 length: 16 amino acids. The CDR3: CASSVHPGTSTYEQYF. The CDR3 region has the DNA TGTGCCAGCAGCGTACACCCCGGGACTAGTACGTACGAGCAGTACTTC.

This clone was seen at least ten times. The chain employs TRBV19 and TRBJ1-5; D possibly corresponds to TRBD1 (6 bases). There are 15 residues in the CDR3. Trimming removed 4 bases from V and 3 bases from J, with 13 bases in between. Per the germline V gene, CDR1 is LNHDA and CDR2 is SQIVND (reference sequence). CDR3 bases: TGTGCCAGTAGTACCTGGACAGAGTACAATCAGCCCCAGCATTTT. Amino acid sequence: CASSTWTEYNQPQHF.

The V and J genes are TRBV25-1 and TRBJ2-7; 9 bases line up with TRBD1. The CDR3 has 16 amino acids. The V gene end was trimmed by 5 bases and the J gene end by 0 bases; junction bases not matched to a gene: 8. Per the germline V gene, CDR1 is MGHDK and CDR2 is SYGVNS. CDR3 residues: CASSPRTGVRSYEQYF. CDR3 sequence (DNA): TGTGCCAGCAGTCCTCGGACAGGGGTCCGCTCCTACGAGCAGTACTTC.

A word on this clone: Other DNA sequences in the sample encode the same CDR3. The chain carries TRBV9 and TRBJ2-1, with D unresolved. CDR3 size: 14 residues. Germline assignment: CDR1 SGDLS and CDR2 YYNGEE. The V end lost 4 bases, the J end lost 0 bases, and 8 bases lay between the germline ends. The chain's CDR3 is CASSPHSSYNEQFF. The CDR3 DNA is TGTGCCAGCAGCCCTCACAGCTCCTACAATGAGCAGTTCTTC.

CDR3 residues: CASSLKGYTDTQYF. The CDR3 DNA reads as TGCGCCAGCAGCTTGAAGGGGTACACAGATACGCAGTATTTT. The rearrangement uses TRBV5-1 and TRBJ2-3; D is possibly TRBD1 (5 bases). Trimming left V 1 base short and J 2 bases short, with 8 bases between. Germline V CDR1 and CDR2: SGHRS, YFSETQ. The CDR3 is made up of 14 amino acids.

The chain combines TRBV5-6 with TRBJ1-5, with 9 positions matching TRBD1. V gave up 3 bases and J gave up 3 bases; unmatched junction bases: 4. Germline V gene data show CDR1 as SGHDT and CDR2 as YYEEEE. The CDR3 is 15 amino acids. The CDR3 is CASSWTGDPNQPQHF. The CDR3 bases are TGTGCCAGCAGCTGGACAGGGGACCCCAATCAGCCCCAGCATTTT.

In this sample, this clone turned up a few times. This rearrangement joins TRBV5-5 to TRBJ2-1; TRBD2 might be the D (6 bases). The V end lost 4 bases, the J end lost 1 base, and 15 bases lay between the germline ends. The CDR3 spans 16 residues. From germline, CDR1 is SGHKS and CDR2 YYEKEE (reference sequence). The CDR3 nucleotides are TGTGCCAGCAGCCGGAGTGGGGCGGGGTCCTACAATGAGCAGTTCTTC. Protein product: CASSRSGAGSYNEQFF.

This clone was picked up one time. This chain joins TRBV6-6 and TRBJ1-3; 7 nucleotides align to TRBD1. The V and J ends lost 7 bases and 2 bases, in that order; junction bases with no gene match: 8. The CDR3 sequence is 15 residues long. In germline, CDR1 is MNHNY, CDR2 SVGAGI (reference sequence). CDR3 nucleotides: TGTGCCAGCACCCCGGGGGACAGTGCTGGAAACACCATATATTTT. This codes for CASTPGDSAGNTIYF.

The J gene is TRBJ1-1, the V gene TRBV28; no clear D gene. The CDR3 is 12 amino acids. Germline CDR1 is MDHEN and CDR2 is SYDVKM. Trimming stripped 1 base from V and 4 bases from J, with 4 bases between. In DNA form, the CDR3 reads TGTGCCAGCAGTTTATACAGCACTGAAGCTTTCTTT. Translation gives CASSLYSTEAFF.

This chain joins TRBV6-5 and TRBJ1-2, with 7 bases that match TRBD1. Unmatched junction bases numbered 9, after V lost 8 bases and J lost 0 bases. The CDR3 has 15 residues. The germline V gene has CDR1 MNHEY and CDR2 SVGAGI. The chain's CDR3 is CASAAGGVPNYGYTF. The DNA for the CDR3 is TGTGCCAGCGCGGCAGGGGGAGTCCCTAACTATGGCTACACCTTC.

This clone was seen a few times. This chain links TRBV7-9 with TRBJ1-4; 7 bases map to TRBD1. This CDR3 is built from 15 residues. The germline V gene encodes CDR1 SEHNR and CDR2 FQNEAQ (reference sequence). The J segment lost 8 bases and the V segment lost 6 bases, leaving 12 bases of the junction unmatched. Here the CDR3 DNA reads TGTGCCAGCAGTCCGCAGGCAGGGGGGACCGAAAAACTGTTTTTT. Translating it yields CASSPQAGGTEKLFF.

This sequence joins TRBV6-5 and TRBJ1-1; D gene unclear. The ends were cut back, 6 bases at V and 11 bases at J, with 13 bases in the middle. Germline CDR1 MNHEY, CDR2 SVGAGI. This CDR3 region has 11 residues. CDR3 sequence (DNA): TGTGCCAGCAGCGCGGGCGGTTTGGCTTTCTTT. Translation: CASSAGGLAFF.

Here the CDR3 DNA reads TGTGCCAGCAGCCAAGATCTCCTTACGCGGGAGCAGTACTTC. Its translation: CASSQDLLTREQYF. V usage is TRBV3-1 (or the pseudogene TRBV3-2) and J usage is TRBJ2-7; D unresolved. CDR3 length: 14 amino acids. CDR1 and CDR2 from the germline V gene are LGHDT and YNNKEL (reference sequence). The V end was cut by 0 bases, the J end by 7 bases, with 13 bases between.

The chain employs TRBV6-1 and TRBJ2-1; TRBD2 matches 10 bases. Trimming cost V 3 bases and J 4 bases; bases outside gene matches: 12. CDR1 and CDR2 (germline): MNHNS, SASEGT. This CDR3 has 18 residues. The CDR3 DNA sequence: TGTGCCAGCAGTGATCCTGATCCGACTAGCGGGCGTTACAATGAGCAGTTCTTC. Its protein is CASSDPDPTSGRYNEQFF.

The chain links TRBV14 to TRBJ2-1, with TRBD1 matching over 9 bases. The germline V gene has CDR1 SGHDN and CDR2 FVKESK. The J segment lost 8 bases and the V segment lost 1 base, leaving 6 bases of the junction unmatched. The CDR3 is 15 amino acids. CDR3 in amino acids: CASSQVGTGLDEQFF. The CDR3 DNA sequence: TGTGCCAGCAGCCAAGTAGGGACAGGGTTGGATGAGCAGTTCTTC.

The V call is TRBV2, the J call TRBJ2-7; 8 bases map to TRBD1. From germline, CDR1 is SNHLY and CDR2 FYNNEI. This CDR3 contains 14 residues. V lost 5 bases to trimming and J lost 5 bases; unmatched junction nucleotides: 8. The CDR3 protein is CASSLTGGPHEQYF. CDR3 sequence (DNA): TGTGCCAGCAGTCTTACAGGGGGTCCCCACGAGCAGTACTTC.

The chain couples TRBV2 to TRBJ1-2, with 9 bases identical to TRBD1. V was pared by 5 bases and J by 8 bases, with 12 bases of the junction left unmatched. Germline loops: CDR1 SNHLY, CDR2 FYNNEI. The length of the CDR3 is 15 residues. The CDR3 loop is CASSLGDRVSPGYTF. CDR3 nucleotides: TGTGCCAGCAGTCTCGGGGACAGGGTATCACCCGGCTACACCTTC. Full variable domain (rest looked up from reference TRBV2 and TRBJ1-2): EPEVTQTPSHQVTQMGQEVILRCVPISNHLYFYWYRQILGQKVEFLVSFYNNEISEKSEIFDDQFSVERPDGSNFTLKIRSTKLEDSAMYFCASSLGDRVSPGYTFGSGTRLTVV.

This sequence joins TRBV7-8 and TRBJ1-4; weak D call: TRBD1 (5 bases). V was cut by 5 bases and J by 8 bases, with 18 bases left in between. The CDR3 spans 15 residues. The V gene's germline CDR1 is SGHVS and CDR2 FQNEAQ. The CDR3 DNA follows: TGTGCCAGCAGCATAGAGTTGGGGCGGCCGGAAAAACTGTTTTTT. The encoded protein is CASSIELGRPEKLFF.

The chain is built from TRBV5-6 and TRBJ1-1; 9 bases agree with TRBD1. V lost 2 bases and J lost 11; bases outside the gene matches: 4. Germline V gives CDR1 SGHDT, CDR2 YYEEEE. This CDR3 region has 12 residues. The CDR3 is CASSLSDRGAFF. DNA of the CDR3: TGTGCCAGCAGCTTATCGGACAGGGGTGCTTTCTTT. Full variable domain (missing parts from reference TRBV5-6 and TRBJ1-1): DAGVTQSPTHLIKTRGQQVTLRCSPKSGHDTVSWYQQALGQGPQFIFQYYEEEERQRGNFPDRFSGHQFPNYSSELNVNALLLGDSALYLCASSLSDRGAFFGQGTRLTVV.

The gene calls are TRBV5-1 and TRBJ2-1, with D possibly matching TRBD2 (6 bases). This CDR3 has 15 residues. Trimming removed 5 bases at V and 1 base at J, with 13 bases between. Germline V gene data show CDR1 as SGHRS and CDR2 as YFSETQ. The CDR3 reads CASSRRDRSYNEQFF. DNA of the CDR3: TGCGCCAGCAGTCGGCGGGACCGATCCTACAATGAGCAGTTCTTC. Looking up the rest from reference TRBV5-1 and TRBJ2-1 gives the full variable domain: KAGVTQTPRYLIKTRGQQVTLSCSPISGHRSVSWYQQTPGQGLQFLFEYFSETQRNKGNFPGRFSGRQFSNSRSEMNVSTLELGDSALYLCASSRRDRSYNEQFFGPGTRLTVL.

This clone has a handful of counts. The chain combines TRBV7-9 with TRBJ1-2; D gene ambiguous. The germline V and J ends were trimmed by 3 bases and 8 bases, with 16 bases remaining between them. This CDR3 region has 14 residues. Germline assignment: CDR1 SEHNR and CDR2 FQNEAQ (reference sequence). The CDR3 region has the DNA TGTGCCAGCAGCTTCGGGGAACCCTCCTTGGGCTACACCTTC. Translation gives CASSFGEPSLGYTF.

V is TRBV5-5 and J is TRBJ1-5, with D unclear. The V gene's germline CDR1 is SGHKS and CDR2 YYEKEE (reference sequence). V lost 4 bases and J lost 0, with 11 bases in between. There are 15 residues in the CDR3. The DNA of the CDR3 is TGTGCCAGCAGCCTTGACACACTTAGCAATCAGCCCCAGCATTTT. The encoded protein is CASSLDTLSNQPQHF.

The chain couples TRBV7-8 to TRBJ2-1; D is perhaps TRBD2 (6 bases). V was clipped by 6 bases and J by 2 bases, with 14 bases between them. The CDR3 sequence is 15 residues long. Germline CDR1 SGHVS, CDR2 FQNEAQ. The CDR3 spells CASRAGGATYNEQFF. The CDR3 nucleotides read TGTGCCAGCAGAGCGGGCGGAGCCACCTACAATGAGCAGTTCTTC.

This clone was seen a single time. This chain joins TRBV3-1 (or the pseudogene TRBV3-2) and TRBJ2-5; maybe TRBD2 (5 bases). Deletions cut 4 bases from V and 4 bases from J, with 13 bases between. The CDR3 totals 14 residues. The germline CDR1 and CDR2 sequences are LGHDT and YNNKEL (reference sequence). CDR3 DNA sequence: TGTGCCAGCAGCCGTAGCGCCGTCGGAGAGACCCAGTACTTC. It yields the protein CASSRSAVGETQYF.

V is TRBV28 and J is TRBJ1-3; TRBD1 agrees at 8 bases. J lost 0 bases, V lost 8 bases, and 6 bases had no gene match. The CDR3 is made up of 15 amino acids. Germline lookup yields CDR1 MDHEN and CDR2 SYDVKM. The CDR3 region is CASAPGGISGNTIYF. DNA for the CDR3: TGTGCCAGCGCCCCAGGGGGCATCTCTGGAAACACCATATATTTT. Complete variable domain (other parts from reference TRBV28 and TRBJ1-3): DVKVTQSSRYLVKRTGEKVFLECVQDMDHENMFWYRQDPGLGLRLIYFSYDVKMKEKGDIPEGYSVSREKKERFSLILESASTNQTSMYLCASAPGGISGNTIYFGEGSWLTVV.